This T cell receptor (beta chain) derives from a study of OX40 agonist ivuxolimab in advanced cancers. V lost 0 bases and J 6 bases, leaving 23 bases between the germline ends. The CDR3 length is 18 residues. Per germline, CDR1 ENHRY and CDR2 SYGVKD. With regard to this clone: No antigen is known for it.

The assay was immunoSEQ multiplex PCR, and TCRdb's table has in-frame clones only and misses some. The table has more than 45,000 clones, 70% to 90% seen once. Blood was sampled at baseline, cycle 4 day 1, and cycle 7 day 1. The study's findings and limits: Expanded clones were, on average, more numerous in CD8+ T cells than in CD4+.

This clonotype was sampled from an adult with an advanced solid tumor such as melanoma, head and neck, liver or kidney cancer. This chain connects TRBV10-3 to TRBJ1-2; D gene unclear. The starting material was CD4+ or CD8+ T cells sorted from blood, obtained in a trial of the OX40 agonist ivuxolimab. The CDR3 DNA reads as TGTGCCATCAGTGAGTCGGGTTTGGTTACAGCCTCGAATAATGGCTACACCTTC. Translating gives CAISESGLVTASNNGYTF.